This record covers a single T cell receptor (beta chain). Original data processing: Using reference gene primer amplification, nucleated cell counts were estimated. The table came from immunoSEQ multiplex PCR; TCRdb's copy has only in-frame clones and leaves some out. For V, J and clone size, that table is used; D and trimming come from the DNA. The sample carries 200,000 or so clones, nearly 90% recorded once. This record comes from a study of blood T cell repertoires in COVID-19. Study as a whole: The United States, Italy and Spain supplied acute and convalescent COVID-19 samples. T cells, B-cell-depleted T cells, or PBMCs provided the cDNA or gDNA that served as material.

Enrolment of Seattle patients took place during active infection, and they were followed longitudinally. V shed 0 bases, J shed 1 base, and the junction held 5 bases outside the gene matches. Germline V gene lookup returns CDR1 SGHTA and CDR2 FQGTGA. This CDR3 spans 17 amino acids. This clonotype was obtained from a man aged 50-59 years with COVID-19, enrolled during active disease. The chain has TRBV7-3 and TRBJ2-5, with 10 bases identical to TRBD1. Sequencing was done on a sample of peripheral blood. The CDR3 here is CASSLTGTGALQETQYF. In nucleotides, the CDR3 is TGTGCCAGCAGCTTAACGGGGACAGGGGCTCTCCAAGAGACCCAGTACTTC. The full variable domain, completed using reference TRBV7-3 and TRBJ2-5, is GAGVSQTPSNKVTEKGKYVELRCDPISGHTALYWYRQSLGQGPEFLIYFQGTGAADDSGLPNDRFFAVRPEGSVSTLKIQRTERGDSAVYLCASSLTGTGALQETQYFGPGTRLLVL.